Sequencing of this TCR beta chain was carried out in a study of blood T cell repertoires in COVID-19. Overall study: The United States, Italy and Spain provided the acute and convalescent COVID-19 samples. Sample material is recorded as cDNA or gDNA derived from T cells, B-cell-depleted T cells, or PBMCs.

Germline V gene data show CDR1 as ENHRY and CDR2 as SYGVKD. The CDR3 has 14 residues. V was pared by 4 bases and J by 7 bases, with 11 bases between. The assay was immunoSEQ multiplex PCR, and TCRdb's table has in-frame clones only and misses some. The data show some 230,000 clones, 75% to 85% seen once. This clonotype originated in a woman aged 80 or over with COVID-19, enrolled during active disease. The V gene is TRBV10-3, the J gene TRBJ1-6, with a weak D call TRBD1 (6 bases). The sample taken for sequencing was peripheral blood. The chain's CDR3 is CAISGRGGNSPLHF. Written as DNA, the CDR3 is TGTGCCATCAGTGGCAGGGGAGGGAATTCACCCCTCCACTTT.